The rows below give T cell receptor beta chains drawn from one sample of a study of blood T cell repertoires in COVID-19. The repertoire was sequenced with immunoSEQ multiplex PCR; TCRdb's copy has only in-frame clones and lacks some. The repertoire holds around 150,000 clones, with about 86% as singletons. Sequenced sample: peripheral blood. These receptors all stem from a woman aged 35 to 49 with acute or convalescent COVID-19. Each CDR3 is given with its conserved first and last residue. D genes are given only for firm matches.

>TRBV19|TRBJ1-4|TRBD1
CASTPRQGSPSSISTNEKLFF
>TRBV7-9|TRBJ1-6|TRBD1
CASRPTGMGSPLHF
>TRBV29-1|TRBJ1-2|TRBD1
CSVEDYWTGVGYGYTF
>TRBV3-1/TRBV3-2|TRBJ2-1|NA
CASSPSFGGNEQFF
>TRBV5-5|TRBJ2-7|TRBD2
CASSFLADYEQYF
>TRBV27|TRBJ1-1|NA
CASSNRQVSITEAFF
>TRBV9|TRBJ1-2|NA
CASSVFQNSNYGYTF
>TRBV7-2|TRBJ2-7|TRBD1
CASSLVRDRGHEQYF
>TRBV5-6|TRBJ2-1|NA
CASSLLAEYYNEQFF
>TRBV5-4|TRBJ2-7|NA
CASSLGQSYEQYF
>TRBV5-1|TRBJ2-7|TRBD2
CASSWTSGTYEQYF
>TRBV7-2|TRBJ2-3|TRBD2
CASSLAWTSGTTDTQYF
>TRBV10-3|TRBJ1-2|NA
CAISGGAPSYGYTF
>TRBV4-3|TRBJ2-7|TRBD1
CASSRKATDRGLEQYF
>TRBV4-1|TRBJ2-1|NA
CASSQDLAYEQFF
>TRBV18|TRBJ1-1|NA
CASSPQRDLNTEAFF
>TRBV5-6|TRBJ1-4|NA
CASSFPATNEKLFF
>TRBV18|TRBJ1-2|TRBD1
CASSPPGTGGNYGYTF
>TRBV6-5|TRBJ1-1|TRBD1
CASRDRVNTEAFF
>TRBV2|TRBJ2-7|TRBD1
CASSEVGDRAEQYF
>TRBV10-3|TRBJ1-6|TRBD1
CAISESGQGGSPLHF
>TRBV19|TRBJ2-5|NA
CASGQGLGETQYF
>TRBV21-1|TRBJ2-1|NA
CASSKSDRLVFSGGNEQFF